In this sample, the clone carrying this T cell receptor beta chain turned up many times. The antigen is not known. This CDR3 has 14 residues. The V gene lost 4 bases and the J gene lost 1 base, with 10 bases spanning the gap. Germline V gives CDR1 LGHNA, CDR2 YSLEER. Molecular-barcoded quantitative 5'-RACE produced these TCR beta libraries. Via MiXCR, TCRdb re-called the 5' RACE reads, giving one row per CDR3 protein. The sample yields about 460,000 distinct CDR3 sequences, 5.3% seen once. The record originates from a study of CD8 T cells in ankylosing spondylitis. Points from the study as a whole: The study looked at matched synovial fluid samples from ankylosing spondylitis patients. Disease-linked clones were reported to be significantly enriched there. A subset of motif variants has previously been described in the synovial fluid and blood of reactive arthritis. In ankylosing spondylitis blood, a motif of fewer than 10 highly homologous TCR beta variants appeared characteristic.

What was sequenced was blood, either unsorted or a sorted T cell fraction (not recorded which). The clonotype originates from a male donor with ankylosing spondylitis. This chain connects TRBV4-3 to TRBJ1-1; D remains unclear. For the CDR3, the DNA is TGCGCCAGCAGCCTTCATGGGAGGAACACTGAAGCTTTCTTT. Its protein product is CASSLHGRNTEAFF.